The 17 T cell receptor beta chains in this list originate from one sample, sequenced in a study of identical twins. TCRdb analysed the 5' RACE reads with MiXCR anew, one entry per CDR3 protein. Of around 480,000 distinct CDR3 sequences listed, 14% are singletons. These data also formed part of another study, on yellow fever vaccine responses in identical twins.

The specimen sequenced was CD4+ T cells sorted from blood. Receptor source: a woman under 30 in good health.

This clonotype has only a few counts. The gene calls are TRBV5-6 and TRBJ2-3; unclear D gene. The CDR3 totals 14 residues. Germline V gene lookup returns CDR1 SGHDT and CDR2 YYEEEE. V shed 6 bases and J shed 4 bases, with 15 bases lying between them. The CDR3 sequence is CASNNWGGADTQYF. The CDR3 region has the DNA TGTGCCAGCAACAACTGGGGTGGGGCAGATACGCAGTATTTT.

This clonotype was observed a few times. V is TRBV20-1 and J is TRBJ2-1, with 13 bases that match TRBD2. This CDR3 has 16 amino acids. V shed 0 bases and J 7 bases; nucleotides not matched to a gene: 6. Germline CDR1 DFQATT, CDR2 SNEGSKA (reference sequence). The CDR3 reads CSARDMGLAGFNEQFF. The CDR3 DNA is TGCAGTGCTAGAGATATGGGACTAGCGGGATTTAATGAGCAGTTCTTC.

This clonotype was seen a handful of times. This chain joins TRBV7-3 and TRBJ2-2, with D tentatively TRBD1 or TRBD2 (5 bases each). Trimming pared 3 bases from V and 5 bases from J, leaving 16 bases between. This CDR3 comprises 16 residues. CDR1 is SGHTA, CDR2 FQGTGA, per germline. The CDR3 loop is CASSFSTGARTGELFF. The CDR3 DNA is TGTGCCAGCAGCTTTAGCACCGGGGCGCGGACCGGGGAGCTGTTTTTT.

The chain combines TRBV18 with TRBJ2-1, with unresolved D. The V end lost 3 bases, the J end lost 8 bases, and 17 bases lay between the germline ends. Germline V gives CDR1 KGHSH, CDR2 LQKENI. The CDR3 consists of 15 residues. The CDR3 reads CASSPLGRTEDEQFF. The CDR3 coding sequence is TGTGCCAGCTCACCCCTCGGTAGGACCGAGGATGAGCAGTTCTTC. Filled out from reference TRBV18 and TRBJ2-1, the complete variable domain reads NAGVMQNPRHLVRRRGQEARLRCSPMKGHSHVYWYRQLPEEGLKFMVYLQKENIIDESGMPKERFSAEFPKEGPSILRIQQVVRGDSAAYFCASSPLGRTEDEQFFGPGTRLTVL.

This chain links TRBV15 with TRBJ2-5, with no clear D. The CDR3 is 15 amino acids. Trimming stripped 4 bases from V and 4 bases from J, with 16 bases between. Per the germline V gene, CDR1 is LNHNV and CDR2 is YYDKDF (reference sequence). CDR3 coding DNA: TGTGCCACCAGCAAACGTTCCTCGACGGGAGAGACCCAGTACTTC. Amino acid sequence: CATSKRSSTGETQYF.

The chain combines TRBV5-1 with TRBJ2-2; TRBD1 agrees at 10 bases. CDR3 length equals 18 residues. Germline loops: CDR1 SGHRS, CDR2 YFSETQ. V was pared by 1 base and J by 2 bases, with 8 bases of the junction left unmatched. The CDR3 region has the DNA TGCGCCAGCAGCTTGCGCCCCCGACAGGGGGCTAACACCGGGGAGCTGTTTTTT. Residues: CASSLRPRQGANTGELFF.

This clonotype was observed a handful of times. The CDR3 bases are TGTGCCAGCAGTTTGATCTCCGGGAACACTGAAGCTTTCTTT. Translation gives CASSLISGNTEAFF. The rearrangement uses TRBV28 and TRBJ1-1; D unclear. CDR1 and CDR2 (germline): MDHEN, SYDVKM. This CDR3 is 14 amino acids long. Trimming pared 3 bases from V and 1 base from J, leaving 9 bases between.

The chain recombines TRBV7-8 with TRBJ1-2; tentatively, D is TRBD1 (6 bases). Germline lookup yields CDR1 SGHVS and CDR2 FQNEAQ. V dropped 4 bases and J dropped 4 bases, with 28 bases sitting between them. CDR3 length: 19 amino acids. As DNA, the CDR3 is TGTGCCAGCAGCTCCACTCTGACAGGACGTTTGGGTTCAGGCTATGGCTACACCTTC. This encodes CASSSTLTGRLGSGYGYTF.

The chain uses TRBV29-1 and TRBJ2-2, with D possibly matching TRBD2 (6 bases). Trimming cost V 5 bases and J 4 bases, with 14 bases left between them. Germline V CDR1 and CDR2: SQVTM, ANQGSEA. This CDR3 has 14 residues. The CDR3 bases are TGCAGCGTTTTCGAGGGAGCGGGCACCGGGGAGCTGTTTTTT. Protein sequence: CSVFEGAGTGELFF.

A few counts support this clonotype. The J gene is TRBJ2-7, the V gene TRBV6-1; 7 bases are shared with TRBD1. Germline V CDR1 and CDR2: MNHNS, SASEGT. V lost 1 base to trimming and J lost 4 bases; unmatched junction nucleotides: 7. The CDR3 loop spans 15 amino acids. The CDR3 sequence: CASSEGWGQSYEQYF. The CDR3 DNA follows: TGTGCCAGCAGTGAAGGTTGGGGACAGAGTTACGAGCAGTACTTC.

The chain employs TRBV12-3 or TRBV12-4 and TRBJ2-7; 9 bases map to TRBD2. CDR3 size: 13 residues. J gave up 5 bases and V 6 bases, and 5 bases lay outside the gene matches. CDR3 residues: CASSRRGGNEQYF. The CDR3 DNA sequence: TGTGCCAGCAGCCGGCGGGGGGGCAACGAGCAGTACTTC.

This clonotype was detected a few times. The gene calls are TRBV2 and TRBJ1-6; no definite D call. Germline assignment: CDR1 SNHLY and CDR2 FYNNEI. The CDR3 contains 12 residues. V gave up 10 bases and J gave up 10 bases, with 14 bases separating them. CDR3 in DNA: TGTGCCACCACGACGATTCGGTCACCCCTCCACTTT. Translation: CATTTIRSPLHF.

The V gene is TRBV4-3, the J gene TRBJ2-3; 7 bases fit TRBD1. J gave up 3 bases and V 3 bases, and 9 bases lay outside the gene matches. Germline CDR1 and CDR2: LGHNA and YSLEER. This CDR3 has 16 residues. The CDR3 coding sequence is TGCGCCAGCAGCCAGGAGACAGGGATTGCGACAGATACGCAGTATTTT. Its translation is CASSQETGIATDTQYF.

This clonotype was recorded a few times. Here the CDR3 DNA reads TGTGCCAGCAGCCGTAAAACGACAGGGAGTTACGAGCAGTACTTC. Amino acids: CASSRKTTGSYEQYF. This chain connects TRBV27 to TRBJ2-7; 7 bases line up with TRBD1. Germline lookup yields CDR1 MNHEY and CDR2 SMNVEV (reference sequence). This CDR3 spans 15 amino acids. The V segment lost 6 bases and the J segment 4 bases; nucleotides outside the gene matches: 12.

This chain joins TRBV2 and TRBJ1-5; D not resolved. Trimming shortened V by 5 bases and J by 3 bases, and 5 bases separated the two germline ends. From germline, CDR1 is SNHLY and CDR2 FYNNEI. The CDR3 totals 12 residues. The CDR3: CASSPDNQPQHF. As DNA, the CDR3 is TGTGCCAGCAGTCCGGACAATCAGCCCCAGCATTTT.

The chain uses TRBV5-1 and TRBJ2-3, with TRBD2 matching 9 bases. The V gene end was trimmed by 0 bases and the J gene end by 3 bases; junction bases not matched to a gene: 11. This CDR3 region has 18 residues. The V gene's germline CDR1 is SGHRS and CDR2 YFSETQ. DNA for the CDR3: TGCGCCAGCAGCTTGGGTAGCGGGGGCAAGAGAGTTACAGATACGCAGTATTTT. Residues: CASSLGSGGKRVTDTQYF.

The rearrangement links TRBV18 to TRBJ2-1; 12 nucleotides agree with TRBD2. Germline loops: CDR1 KGHSH, CDR2 LQKENI. CDR3 length equals 15 residues. After removal of 5 bases from V and 5 bases from J, the junction contained 4 bases not matched to a gene. CDR3 sequence (DNA): TGTGCCAGCTCAACGACTAGCGGGAGCAACAATGAGCAGTTCTTC. This codes for CASSTTSGSNNEQFF.